The rows below give T cell receptor beta chains drawn from one sample of a study of CD8 T cells in ankylosing spondylitis. In TCRdb, the 5' RACE reads were re-called with MiXCR into one record per CDR3 protein. The data show 15,000 to 20,000 distinct CDR3 sequences, roughly 8.2% seen once. Sequencing used blood. All receptors derive from a male donor with ankylosing spondylitis or in good health (not recorded which). CDR3s leave out the opening cysteine and the closing phenylalanine or tryptophan. The D gene is left open where the match is weak.

>TRBJ2-1|TRBV7-2|-
ASSLLGGYNEQF
>TRBJ2-3|TRBV12-3/TRBV12-4|-
ATGAGPGGNTDTQY
>TRBJ2-2|TRBV12-3/TRBV12-4|TRBD2
ASSLSLAGAGELF
>TRBJ2-3|TRBV27|-
ASSGQGVVADTQY
>TRBJ1-4|TRBV4-3|TRBD1
ASSQVPDRGEKLF
>TRBJ1-1|TRBV25-1|-
ASSQGLGTEAF
>TRBJ1-2|TRBV12-3/TRBV12-4|-
ASSLVGSSSYGYT
>TRBJ2-2|TRBV18|-
ASSRHSTGELF
>TRBJ1-1|TRBV2|-
ASLPQGHTEAF
>TRBJ2-3|TRBV5-1|-
ASSVDGATDTQY
>TRBJ2-5|TRBV14|-
ASSQGGVQETQY
>TRBJ2-3|TRBV27|TRBD2
ASSRLAGSFTDTQY
>TRBJ2-3|TRBV5-4|-
ASSLARADTQY
>TRBJ2-1|TRBV6-6|-
ASSPQYLENEQF
>TRBJ2-3|TRBV6-2/TRBV6-3|-
ASSYAVDTQY
>TRBJ2-5|TRBV7-2|-
ASSPADAGTWTQY
>TRBJ2-7|TRBV6-1|-
ASSERWSSYEQY
>TRBJ2-1|TRBV12-3/TRBV12-4|-
ASSFRAGHYNEQF
>TRBJ2-1|TRBV12-3/TRBV12-4|TRBD2
ASSLLLSGNEQF
>TRBJ2-2|TRBV7-2|-
ASSSRFANTGELF
>TRBJ2-3|TRBV2|-
ASSETATDTQY
>TRBJ2-2|TRBV10-3|TRBD2
AIRSGSNGELF
>TRBJ2-2|TRBV5-1|-
ASSSGRAGELF
>TRBJ1-2|TRBV12-3/TRBV12-4|-
ASSPGENYGYT
>TRBJ1-3|TRBV9|-
ASSLAGSGNTIY
>TRBJ2-7|TRBV6-5|-
ASSYPSSRGYEQY
>TRBJ2-1|TRBV6-2/TRBV6-3|TRBD1
ASSPWTGNEQF
>TRBJ2-7|TRBV20-1|-
SALGQSLSYEQY
>TRBJ2-1|TRBV2|TRBD2
ASRSGGTSYTNEQF
>TRBJ1-1|TRBV7-2|-
ASRTLYTEAF
>TRBJ2-4|TRBV28|TRBD2
ASSLGLAGVAKNIQY
>TRBJ2-1|TRBV20-1|-
SARDASSYNEQF
>TRBJ2-4|TRBV5-1|TRBD1
ASSYQGAENIQY
>TRBJ2-3|TRBV11-2|TRBD2
ASSLMRLANTDTQY
>TRBJ2-2|TRBV5-1|TRBD1
ASSSLTGSGELF
>TRBJ1-2|TRBV6-5|-
ASSSTRQSYGYT
>TRBJ2-7|TRBV7-2|TRBD2
ASSEPGLGVYEQY
>TRBJ1-1|TRBV20-1|TRBD1
SATGDRLYSAF
>TRBJ1-1|TRBV20-1|-
SARVAQESTEAF
>TRBJ2-1|TRBV20-1|-
SAGLHEQF
>TRBJ2-3|TRBV7-3|-
ASSSSDQDGGDTQY
>TRBJ2-7|TRBV10-2|-
ASSERGNGYEQY
>TRBJ2-2|TRBV28|TRBD1
ASSSRTTGGDLGELF
>TRBJ1-1|TRBV6-5|-
ASSFSTPMNTEAF
>TRBJ2-3|TRBV28|-
ASSPASRTDTQY
>TRBJ2-4|TRBV10-3|TRBD2
AISDTTRTSDKNIQY
>TRBJ2-1|TRBV6-1|-
ASSLGAYNEQF
>TRBJ1-4|TRBV20-1|-
SAKDGFEKLF
>TRBJ1-5|TRBV6-5|TRBD1
ASSFGQGFSGNQPQH
>TRBJ2-1|TRBV20-1|TRBD2
SAPSGLWDKQF
>TRBJ2-1|TRBV3-1|-
ASTRGRGFNEQF
>TRBJ1-1|TRBV12-3/TRBV12-4|-
ASSLQDWNTEAF
>TRBJ1-3|TRBV3-1|-
ASSQVNSGNTIY
>TRBJ2-6|TRBV28|TRBD1
ASSPRSRGLSGANVLT
>TRBJ2-1|TRBV12-3/TRBV12-4|TRBD2
ASSSVLAGGPQF
>TRBJ2-3|TRBV5-1|TRBD2
ASSLAGTSGIDTQY